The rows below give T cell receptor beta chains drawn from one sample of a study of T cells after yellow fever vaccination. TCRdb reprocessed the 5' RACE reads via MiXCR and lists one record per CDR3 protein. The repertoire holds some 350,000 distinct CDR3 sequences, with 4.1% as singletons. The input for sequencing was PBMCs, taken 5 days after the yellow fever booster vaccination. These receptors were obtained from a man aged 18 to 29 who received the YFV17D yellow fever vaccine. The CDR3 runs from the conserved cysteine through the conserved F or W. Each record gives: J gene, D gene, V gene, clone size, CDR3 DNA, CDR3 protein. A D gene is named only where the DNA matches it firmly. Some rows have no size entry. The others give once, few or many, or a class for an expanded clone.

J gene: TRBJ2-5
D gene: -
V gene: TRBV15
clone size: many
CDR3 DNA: TGTGCCACCAGCAGGTCTCTGGGCTCAGAGACCCAGTACTTC
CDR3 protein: CATSRSLGSETQYF

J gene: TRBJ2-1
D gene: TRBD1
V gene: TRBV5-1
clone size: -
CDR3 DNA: TGCGCCAGCAGCTTCCGGACAGGGTCCTACAATGAGCAGTTCTTC
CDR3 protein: CASSFRTGSYNEQFF

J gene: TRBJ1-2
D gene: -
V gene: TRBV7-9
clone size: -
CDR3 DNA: TGTGCCAGCAGCCGGACAGACCCCTATGGCTACACCTTC
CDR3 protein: CASSRTDPYGYTF

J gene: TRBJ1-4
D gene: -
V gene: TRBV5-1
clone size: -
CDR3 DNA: TGCGCCAGCAGCTTGGTTCAGGGAAATGAAAAACTGTTTTTT
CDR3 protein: CASSLVQGNEKLFF

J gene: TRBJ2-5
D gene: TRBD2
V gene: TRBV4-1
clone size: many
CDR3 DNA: TGCGCCAGCAGCCAGTGGACTAGCGGGCGGTACCAAGAGACCCAGTACTTC
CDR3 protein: CASSQWTSGRYQETQYF

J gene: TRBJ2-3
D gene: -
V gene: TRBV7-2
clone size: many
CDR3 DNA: TGTGCCAGCAGCAGTAGGGGGGATACGCAGTATTTT
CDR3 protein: CASSSRGDTQYF

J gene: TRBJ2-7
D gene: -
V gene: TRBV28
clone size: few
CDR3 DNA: TGTGCCAGCATGGGAGCGGTCTACGAGCAGTACTTC
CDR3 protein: CASMGAVYEQYF

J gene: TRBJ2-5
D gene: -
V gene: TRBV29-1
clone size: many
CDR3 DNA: TGCAGCGTTGTGCCAGGCCAAGAGACCCAGTACTTC
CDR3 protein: CSVVPGQETQYF

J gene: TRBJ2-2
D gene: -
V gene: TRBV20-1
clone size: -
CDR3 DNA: TGCAGTGCTAGATCACCGGGTAGGGGGTCGAACACCGGGGAGCTGTTTTTT
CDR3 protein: CSARSPGRGSNTGELFF

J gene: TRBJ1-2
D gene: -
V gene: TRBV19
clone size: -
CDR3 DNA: TGTGCCAGTAGTATAGGCGATGGCTACACCTTC
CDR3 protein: CASSIGDGYTF

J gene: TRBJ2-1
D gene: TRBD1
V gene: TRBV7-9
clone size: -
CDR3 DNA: TGTGCCAGCAGCCCAACGCCGGGACAGGGGCAGAATGAGCAGTTCTTC
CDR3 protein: CASSPTPGQGQNEQFF

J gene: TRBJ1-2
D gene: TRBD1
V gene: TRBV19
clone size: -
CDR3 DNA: TGTGCCAGTAGCCGACCCGGGCAGGGGGCAATGGGTGGCTACACCTTC
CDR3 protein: CASSRPGQGAMGGYTF

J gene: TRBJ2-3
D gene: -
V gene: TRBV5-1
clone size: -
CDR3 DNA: TGTGCCAGCAGTGACAGGAGCACAGATACGCAGTATTTT
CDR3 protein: CASSDRSTDTQYF

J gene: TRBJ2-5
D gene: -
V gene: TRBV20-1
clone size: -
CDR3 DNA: TGCAGTGCTAGAGATAGGACGTACCAAGAGACCCAGTACTTC
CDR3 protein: CSARDRTYQETQYF

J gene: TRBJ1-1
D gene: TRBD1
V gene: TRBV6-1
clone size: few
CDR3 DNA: TGTGCCAGCAGAATAGGGGACAGAGAAGCTTTCTTT
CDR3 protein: CASRIGDREAFF

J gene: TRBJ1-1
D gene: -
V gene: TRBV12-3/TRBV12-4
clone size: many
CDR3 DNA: TGTGCCAGCAGTCCAAGGGACATCCTTACCACTGAAGCTTTCTTT
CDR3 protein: CASSPRDILTTEAFF

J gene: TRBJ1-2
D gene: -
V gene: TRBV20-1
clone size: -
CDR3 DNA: TGCAGTGCTAGAGATCTACATACCGACAGATATGGCTACACCTTC
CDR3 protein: CSARDLHTDRYGYTF

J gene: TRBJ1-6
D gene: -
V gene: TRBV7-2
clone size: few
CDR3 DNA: TGTGCCAGCAGCCCGGCCGCGGGGGTGAATTCACCCCTCCACTTT
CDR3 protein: CASSPAAGVNSPLHF

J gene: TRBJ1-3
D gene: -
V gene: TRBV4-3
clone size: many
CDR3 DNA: TGCGCCAGCAGCCAAGATACAGGAAACACCATATATTTT
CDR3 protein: CASSQDTGNTIYF

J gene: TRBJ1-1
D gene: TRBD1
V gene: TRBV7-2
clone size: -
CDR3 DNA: TGTGCCAGCAGCTACAGGACAGGGGCGAACACTGAAGCTTTCTTT
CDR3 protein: CASSYRTGANTEAFF

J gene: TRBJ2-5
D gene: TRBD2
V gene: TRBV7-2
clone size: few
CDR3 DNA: TGTGCCAGCAGCTCACAAGCGGGACCACAAGAGACCCAGTACTTC
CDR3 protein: CASSSQAGPQETQYF

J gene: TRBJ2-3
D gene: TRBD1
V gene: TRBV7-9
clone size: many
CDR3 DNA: TGTGCCAGCAGCGGTTGGGACAGGGGCACAGATACGCAGTATTTT
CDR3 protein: CASSGWDRGTDTQYF

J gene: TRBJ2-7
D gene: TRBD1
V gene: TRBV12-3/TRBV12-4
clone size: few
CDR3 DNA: TGTGCCAGCAGTTTCAGCAGGGGGCCCCGCGAGCAGTACTTC
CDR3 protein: CASSFSRGPREQYF

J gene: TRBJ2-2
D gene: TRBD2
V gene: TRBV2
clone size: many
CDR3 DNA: TGTGCCAGCAGTATTAGCGGGGACTCTCCCGGGGAGCTGTTTTTT
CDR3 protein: CASSISGDSPGELFF

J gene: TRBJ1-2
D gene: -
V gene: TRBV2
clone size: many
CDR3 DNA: TGTGCCAAAGGAGGGGGGCCGTATGGCTACACCTTC
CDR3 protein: CAKGGGPYGYTF

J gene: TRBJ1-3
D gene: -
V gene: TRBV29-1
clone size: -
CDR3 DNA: TGCAGCGTTGAAGACAGCGGTGCTGGAAACACCATATATTTT
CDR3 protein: CSVEDSGAGNTIYF

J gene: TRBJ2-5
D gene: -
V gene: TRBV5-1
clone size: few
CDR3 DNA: TGCGCCAGCAGCTTGGCTAGGGGGGGGCAAGAGACCCAGTACTTC
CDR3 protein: CASSLARGGQETQYF

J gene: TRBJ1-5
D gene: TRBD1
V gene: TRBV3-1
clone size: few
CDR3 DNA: TGTGCCAGCAGCCCCAGCGACAGGGGCGGCAATCAGCCCCAGCATTTT
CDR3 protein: CASSPSDRGGNQPQHF

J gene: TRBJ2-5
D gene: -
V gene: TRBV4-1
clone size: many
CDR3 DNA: TGCGCCAGCAGCCAAGGAGGGACCCAGTACTTC
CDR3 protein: CASSQGGTQYF

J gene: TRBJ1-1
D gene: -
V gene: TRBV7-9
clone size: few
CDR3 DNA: TGTGCCAGCAGCTTCACAGGGACCCCGAGCACTGAAGCTTTCTTT
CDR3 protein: CASSFTGTPSTEAFF